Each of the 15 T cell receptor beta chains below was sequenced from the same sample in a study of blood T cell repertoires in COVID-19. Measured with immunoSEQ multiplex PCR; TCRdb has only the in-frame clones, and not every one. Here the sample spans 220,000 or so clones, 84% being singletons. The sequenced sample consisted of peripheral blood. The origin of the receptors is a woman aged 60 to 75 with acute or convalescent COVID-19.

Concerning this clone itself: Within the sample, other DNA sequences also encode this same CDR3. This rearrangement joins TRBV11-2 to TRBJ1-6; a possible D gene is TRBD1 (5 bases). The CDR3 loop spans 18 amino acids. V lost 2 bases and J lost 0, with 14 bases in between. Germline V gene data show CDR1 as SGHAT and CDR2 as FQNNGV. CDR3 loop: CASSLRQGGSSYNSPLHF. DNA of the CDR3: TGTGCCAGCAGCTTAAGGCAGGGAGGGAGCTCCTATAATTCACCCCTCCACTTT. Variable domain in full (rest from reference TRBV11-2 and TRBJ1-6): EAGVAQSPRYKIIEKRQSVAFWCNPISGHATLYWYQQILGQGPKLLIQFQNNGVVDDSQLPKDRFSAERLKGVDSTLKIQPAKLEDSAVYLCASSLRQGGSSYNSPLHFGNGTRLTVT.

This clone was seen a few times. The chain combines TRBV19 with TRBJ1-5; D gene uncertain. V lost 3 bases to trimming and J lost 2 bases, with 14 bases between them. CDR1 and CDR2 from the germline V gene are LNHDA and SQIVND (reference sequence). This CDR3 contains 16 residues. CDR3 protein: CASSMAGSRGNQPQHF. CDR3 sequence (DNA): TGTGCCAGTAGTATGGCGGGGTCTAGGGGCAATCAGCCCCAGCATTTT.

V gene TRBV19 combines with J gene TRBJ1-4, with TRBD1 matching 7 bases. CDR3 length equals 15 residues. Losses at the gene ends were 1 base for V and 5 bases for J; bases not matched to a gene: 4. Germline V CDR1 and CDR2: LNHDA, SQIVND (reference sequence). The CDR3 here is CASSIGGGANEKLFF. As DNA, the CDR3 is TGTGCCAGTAGTATAGGAGGGGGCGCGAATGAAAAACTGTTTTTT.

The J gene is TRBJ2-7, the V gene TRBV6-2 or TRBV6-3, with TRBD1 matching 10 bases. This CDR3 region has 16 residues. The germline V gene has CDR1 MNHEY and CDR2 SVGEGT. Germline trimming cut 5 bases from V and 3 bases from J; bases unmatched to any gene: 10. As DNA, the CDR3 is TGTGCCAGCAGTCGGACAGGGGGTGGCCAAGTCTACGAGCAGTACTTC. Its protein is CASSRTGGGQVYEQYF.

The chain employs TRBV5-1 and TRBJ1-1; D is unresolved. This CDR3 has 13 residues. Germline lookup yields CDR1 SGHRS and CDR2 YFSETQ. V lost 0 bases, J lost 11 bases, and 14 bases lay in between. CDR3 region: CASSLDRNSEAFF. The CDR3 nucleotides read TGCGCCAGCAGCTTGGACAGAAATAGCGAGGCTTTCTTT.

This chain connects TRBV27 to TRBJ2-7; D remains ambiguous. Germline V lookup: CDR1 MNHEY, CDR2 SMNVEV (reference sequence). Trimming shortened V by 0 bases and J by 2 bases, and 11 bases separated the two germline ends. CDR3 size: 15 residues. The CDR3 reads CASSLSSVETYEQYF. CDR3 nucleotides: TGTGCCAGCAGTTTATCCTCCGTTGAGACCTACGAGCAGTACTTC.

CDR3 sequence (DNA): TGTGCCTGGAGTTCACCTATCGGCTACGAGCAGTACTTC. Protein sequence: CAWSSPIGYEQYF. The V gene is TRBV30, the J gene TRBJ2-7; D is undetermined. Germline V gene lookup returns CDR1 GTSNPN and CDR2 SVGIG (reference sequence). The CDR3 totals 13 residues. Trimming shortened V by 2 bases and J by 3 bases, and 11 bases separated the two germline ends.

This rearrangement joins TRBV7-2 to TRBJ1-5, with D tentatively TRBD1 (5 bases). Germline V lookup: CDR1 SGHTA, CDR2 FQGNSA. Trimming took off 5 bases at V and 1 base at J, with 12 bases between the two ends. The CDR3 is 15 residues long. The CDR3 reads CASSDPGGSNQPQHF. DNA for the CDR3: TGTGCCAGCAGCGACCCGGGGGGAAGCAATCAGCCCCAGCATTTT. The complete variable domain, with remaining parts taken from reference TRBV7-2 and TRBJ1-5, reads GAGVSQSPSNKVTEKGKDVELRCDPISGHTALYWYRQSLGQGLEFLIYFQGNSAPDKSGLPSDRFSAERTGGSVSTLTIQRTQQEDSAVYLCASSDPGGSNQPQHFGDGTRLSIL.

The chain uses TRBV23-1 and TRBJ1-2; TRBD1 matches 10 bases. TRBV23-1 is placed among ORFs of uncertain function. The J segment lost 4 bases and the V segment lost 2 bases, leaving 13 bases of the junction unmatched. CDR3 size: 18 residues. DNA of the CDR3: TGCGCCAGCAGTCAAACCGGGACAGGGGAGCCTTTGCCCTATGGCTACACCTTC. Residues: CASSQTGTGEPLPYGYTF.

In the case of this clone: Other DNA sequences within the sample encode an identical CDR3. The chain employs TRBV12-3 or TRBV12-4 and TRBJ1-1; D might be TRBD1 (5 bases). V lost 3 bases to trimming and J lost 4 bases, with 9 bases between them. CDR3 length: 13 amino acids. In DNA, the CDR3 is TGTGCCAGCAGTTTGGGGGGGGGCACTGAAGCTTTCTTT. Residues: CASSLGGGTEAFF.

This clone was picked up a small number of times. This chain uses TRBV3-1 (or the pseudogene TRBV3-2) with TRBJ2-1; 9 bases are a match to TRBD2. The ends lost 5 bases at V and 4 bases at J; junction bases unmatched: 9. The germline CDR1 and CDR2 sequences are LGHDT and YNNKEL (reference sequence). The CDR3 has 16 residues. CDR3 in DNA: TGTGCCAGCAGCACCCATAGCGGGGGCCCTTACAATGAGCAGTTCTTC. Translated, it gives CASSTHSGGPYNEQFF.

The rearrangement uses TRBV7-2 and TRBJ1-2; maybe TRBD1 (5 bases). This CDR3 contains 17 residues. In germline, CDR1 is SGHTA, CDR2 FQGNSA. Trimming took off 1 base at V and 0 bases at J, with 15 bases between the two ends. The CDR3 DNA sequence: TGTGCCAGCAGCTTAGTGGGGGGGGGTGGCCCTAACTATGGCTACACCTTC. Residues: CASSLVGGGGPNYGYTF.

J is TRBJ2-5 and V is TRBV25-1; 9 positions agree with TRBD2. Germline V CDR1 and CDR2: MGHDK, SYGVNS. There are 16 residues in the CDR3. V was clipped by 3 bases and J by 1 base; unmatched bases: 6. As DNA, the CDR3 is TGTGCCAGCAGTGAGCTGGCGGGGGGGATCCAAGAGACCCAGTACTTC. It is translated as CASSELAGGIQETQYF. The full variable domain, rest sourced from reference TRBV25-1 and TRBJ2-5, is EADIYQTPRYLVIGTGKKITLECSQTMGHDKMYWYQQDPGMELHLIHYSYGVNSTEKGDLSSESTVSRIRTEHFPLTLESARPSHTSQYLCASSELAGGIQETQYFGPGTRLLVL.

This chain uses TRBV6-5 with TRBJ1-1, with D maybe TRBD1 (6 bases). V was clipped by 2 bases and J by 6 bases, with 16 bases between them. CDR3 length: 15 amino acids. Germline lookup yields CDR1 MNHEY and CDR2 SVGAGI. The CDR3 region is CASSYLPDSGSEAFF. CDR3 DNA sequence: TGTGCCAGCAGTTACCTCCCGGACAGCGGATCTGAAGCTTTCTTT.

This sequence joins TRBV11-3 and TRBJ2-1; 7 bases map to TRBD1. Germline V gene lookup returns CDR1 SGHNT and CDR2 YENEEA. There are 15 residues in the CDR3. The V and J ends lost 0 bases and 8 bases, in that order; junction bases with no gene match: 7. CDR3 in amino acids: CASSLDGTEAYEQFF. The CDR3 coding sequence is TGTGCCAGCAGCTTAGATGGGACAGAGGCCTATGAGCAGTTCTTC.